Presented here are 5 T cell receptor beta chains from one specimen sequenced in a study of T cells in Graves' hyperthyroidism and ophthalmopathy. The source material, RNA transcripts, was used to amplify TCR beta CDR3 regions. Initially, a first-round RT-PCR of the TCR CDR3 employed the HTBI primer set. TCRdb itself ran the multiplex PCR reads through MiXCR, one entry per CDR3 protein. This table has some 740,000 distinct CDR3 sequences, 12% to 15% appearing once. Specimen: blood. These receptors all come from a woman between 18 and 29 years old with Graves' hyperthyroidism.

This clonotype was detected only a few times. CDR3 sequence reads: CASSRVTSGRQKRHEQYF. The CDR3 region has the DNA TGCGCCAGCAGCCGGGTGACTAGCGGGAGGCAAAAGCGGCACGAGCAGTACTTC. The V gene is TRBV4-1, the J gene TRBJ2-7; TRBD2 matches 13 bases. V lost 4 bases to trimming and J lost 5 bases; unmatched junction nucleotides: 14. The CDR3 totals 18 residues. CDR1 and CDR2 from the germline V gene are MGHRA and YSYEKL.

This clonotype was seen many times. This chain connects TRBV28 to TRBJ1-2; unclear D gene. Germline V CDR1 and CDR2: MDHEN, SYDVKM. Deletions cut 2 bases from V and 7 bases from J, with 17 bases between. The CDR3 is made up of 15 amino acids. The DNA for the CDR3 is TGTGCCAGCAGTTTACCCTCGACGGTAGGACCTGGCTACACCTTC. Encoded protein: CASSLPSTVGPGYTF.

This rearrangement joins TRBV10-3 to TRBJ2-7, with D maybe TRBD2 (5 bases). Trimming pared 10 bases from V and 1 base from J, leaving 17 bases between. CDR3 size: 14 residues. Germline V gene data show CDR1 as ENHRY and CDR2 as SYGVKD. CDR3 DNA sequence: TGTGCCACCCTTCGGGGAAAAGGATCCTACGAGCAGTACTTC. Translating gives CATLRGKGSYEQYF.

This clonotype has ten or more counts. The chain joins TRBV5-1 to TRBJ2-7; 7 bases match TRBD1. Germline V lookup: CDR1 SGHRS, CDR2 YFSETQ. This CDR3 has 16 amino acids. Germline trimming cut 4 bases from V and 5 bases from J; bases unmatched to any gene: 15. The CDR3 bases are TGCGCCAGCAGCCACCCCAGGGGGAGCGCCACCCACGAGCAGTACTTC. Translation gives CASSHPRGSATHEQYF.

The chain uses TRBV10-3 and TRBJ2-1, with 14 bases lining up with TRBD2. Germline values: CDR1 ENHRY, CDR2 SYGVKD. The V segment lost 10 bases and the J segment 7 bases; nucleotides outside the gene matches: 18. The CDR3 runs to 18 residues. In DNA, the CDR3 is TGTGCCACGAGGGGACTAGCGGGGGCCCAGACCCTTGGAAATGAGCAGTTCTTC. Residues: CATRGLAGAQTLGNEQFF.